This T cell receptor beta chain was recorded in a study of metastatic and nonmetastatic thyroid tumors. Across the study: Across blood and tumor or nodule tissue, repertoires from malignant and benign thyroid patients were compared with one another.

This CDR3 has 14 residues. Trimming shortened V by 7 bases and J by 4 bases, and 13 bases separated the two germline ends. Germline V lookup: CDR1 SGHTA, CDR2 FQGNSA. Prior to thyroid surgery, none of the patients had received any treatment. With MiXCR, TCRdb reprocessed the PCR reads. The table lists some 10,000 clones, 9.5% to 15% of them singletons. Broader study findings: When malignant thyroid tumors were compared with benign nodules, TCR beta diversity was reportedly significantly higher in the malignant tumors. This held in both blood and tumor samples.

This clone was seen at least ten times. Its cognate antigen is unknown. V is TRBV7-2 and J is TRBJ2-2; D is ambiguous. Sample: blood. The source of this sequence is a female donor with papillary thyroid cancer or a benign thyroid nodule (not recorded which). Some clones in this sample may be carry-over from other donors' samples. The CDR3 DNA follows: TGTGCCAGCACCCCTAGACGGAGCACCGGGGAGCTGTTTTTT. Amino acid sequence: CASTPRRSTGELFF.